Below, 6 T cell receptor beta chains from the same sample are listed, as sequenced in a study of CD8+CD57+ T cells in acquired aplastic anemia. Individuals selected for sequencing had exhibited CD8+CD57+ cell expansion on flow cytometry. TCR beta VDJ and CDR3 were profiled, and genomic DNA was the template. One entry per CDR3 protein results from TCRdb running MiXCR on the reads. Among under 200,000 distinct CDR3 sequences listed, more than 45% were seen once. Material: sorted CD4+, CD8+, or CD8+CD57+ T cells (not recorded which) from PBMCs. These receptors were taken from a human donor with aplastic anemia.

This rearrangement joins TRBV20-1 to TRBJ2-1; D uncertain. V was clipped by 6 bases and J by 0 bases, with 12 bases between them. There are 14 residues in the CDR3. Germline V gene sequence: CDR1 DFQATT, CDR2 SNEGSKA (reference sequence). CDR3 DNA: TGCAGTGCCCTATCCTTGTACTCCTACAATGAGCAGTTCTTC. This encodes CSALSLYSYNEQFF.

This clonotype was seen a handful of times. V usage is TRBV7-9 and J usage is TRBJ2-5, with 9 bases aligning to TRBD2. V shed 10 bases and J 3 bases; nucleotides not matched to a gene: 6. This CDR3 is built from 13 residues. Germline-derived CDR1 and CDR2 are SEHNR and FQNEAQ (reference sequence). The CDR3 is CATSTSGKETQYF. In DNA form, the CDR3 reads TGTGCCACCTCGACTAGCGGAAAAGAGACCCAGTACTTC.

This clonotype was counted many times. J is TRBJ2-2 and V is TRBV5-1; D call uncertain. Trimming removed 0 bases from V and 1 base from J, with 7 bases in between. Per the germline V gene, CDR1 is SGHRS and CDR2 is YFSETQ. The CDR3 consists of 15 residues. The CDR3 sequence: CASSLGSGNTGELFF. As DNA, the CDR3 is TGCGCCAGCAGCTTGGGGTCGGGGAACACCGGGGAGCTGTTTTTT. The full variable domain, in which reference TRBV5-1 and TRBJ2-2 provide the parts outside the CDR3, is KAGVTQTPRYLIKTRGQQVTLSCSPISGHRSVSWYQQTPGQGLQFLFEYFSETQRNKGNFPGRFSGRQFSNSRSEMNVSTLELGDSALYLCASSLGSGNTGELFFGEGSRLTVL.

The chain carries TRBV20-1 and TRBJ2-3; 7 nucleotides align to TRBD1. The V gene end was trimmed by 3 bases and the J gene end by 5 bases; junction bases not matched to a gene: 8. Germline values: CDR1 DFQATT, CDR2 SNEGSKA (reference sequence). The CDR3 is 14 residues long. The CDR3 DNA is TGCAGTGCTAGTCTCGGACAGGAGATAGATACGCAGTATTTT. Encoded protein: CSASLGQEIDTQYF.

V usage is TRBV7-3 and J usage is TRBJ2-1; 9 bases are a match to TRBD2. With V trimmed by 5 bases and J by 9 bases, 8 bases remained unmatched. Germline lookup yields CDR1 SGHTA and CDR2 FQGTGA. The CDR3 sequence is 14 residues long. In nucleotides, the CDR3 is TGTGCCAGCAGCCCCACGCCGGGACTAGCTGAGCAGTTCTTC. Protein: CASSPTPGLAEQFF.

The chain is built from TRBV20-1 and TRBJ2-3, with 8 positions matching TRBD2. This CDR3 has 15 residues. V dropped 6 bases and J dropped 2; count of bases not matched to a gene: 10. The germline CDR1 and CDR2 sequences are DFQATT and SNEGSKA (reference sequence). The CDR3 DNA reads TGCAGTGCGTATAGGACCGGGGGGGTCACAGATACGCAGTATTTT. Encoded protein: CSAYRTGGVTDTQYF.